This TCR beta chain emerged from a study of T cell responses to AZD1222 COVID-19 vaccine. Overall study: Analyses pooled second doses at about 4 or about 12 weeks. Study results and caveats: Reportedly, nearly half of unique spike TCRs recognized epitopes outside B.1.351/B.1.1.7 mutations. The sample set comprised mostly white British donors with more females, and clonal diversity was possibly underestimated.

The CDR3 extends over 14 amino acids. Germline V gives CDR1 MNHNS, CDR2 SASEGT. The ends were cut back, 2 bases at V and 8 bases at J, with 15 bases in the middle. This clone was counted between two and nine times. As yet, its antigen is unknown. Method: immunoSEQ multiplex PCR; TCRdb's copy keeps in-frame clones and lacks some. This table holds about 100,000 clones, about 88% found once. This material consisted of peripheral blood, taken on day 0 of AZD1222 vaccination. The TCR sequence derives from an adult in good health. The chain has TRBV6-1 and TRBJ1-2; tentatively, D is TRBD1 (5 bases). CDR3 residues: CASSELQVSGGYTF. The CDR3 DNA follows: TGTGCCAGCAGTGAATTACAGGTTTCTGGAGGCTACACCTTC.